There are many counts of the clone carrying this T cell receptor (beta chain). The authors' processing: It was from reference gene primer amplification that nucleated cell counts were estimated. Profiling relied on immunoSEQ multiplex PCR, and the TCRdb table lists in-frame clones only, not all of them. V and J calls and clone size are given by that table; D and trimming were obtained from the DNA. The data contain 88,000 or so clones, 81% of them seen just once; the ten biggest clones take up 4.4%. The source of the sample is a study of blood T cell repertoires in COVID-19. Whole-study context: Researchers got acute and convalescent COVID-19 samples from the United States, Italy and Spain. Sample material is recorded as cDNA or gDNA derived from T cells, B-cell-depleted T cells, or PBMCs.

The CDR3 is made up of 16 amino acids. V dropped 3 bases and J dropped 0 bases, with 11 bases sitting between them. Germline lookup yields CDR1 LGHNA and CDR2 YSLEER. This chain connects TRBV4-3 to TRBJ1-4; D perhaps matches TRBD1 (6 bases). The sequenced material came from peripheral blood. This receptor was obtained from a man aged 55 to 70 with acute or convalescent COVID-19. CDR3 DNA sequence: TGCGCCAGCAGCCAGGGAGGGGGGGCAACTAATGAAAAACTGTTTTTT. It encodes CASSQGGGATNEKLFF.